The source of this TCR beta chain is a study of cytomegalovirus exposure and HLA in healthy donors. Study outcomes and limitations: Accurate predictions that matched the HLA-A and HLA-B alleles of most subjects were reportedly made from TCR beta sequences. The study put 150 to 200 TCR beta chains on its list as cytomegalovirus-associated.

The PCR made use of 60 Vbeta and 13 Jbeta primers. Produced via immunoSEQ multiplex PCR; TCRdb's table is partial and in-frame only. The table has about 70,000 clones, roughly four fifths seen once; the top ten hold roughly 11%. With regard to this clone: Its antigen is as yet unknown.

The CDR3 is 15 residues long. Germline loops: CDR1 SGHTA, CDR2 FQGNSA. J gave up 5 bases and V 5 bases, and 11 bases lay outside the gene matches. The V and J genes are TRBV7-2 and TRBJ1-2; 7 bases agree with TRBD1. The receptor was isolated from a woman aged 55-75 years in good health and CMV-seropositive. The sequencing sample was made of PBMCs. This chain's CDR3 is CASSAGQVGRYGYTF. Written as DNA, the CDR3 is TGTGCCAGCAGCGCCGGACAGGTCGGCCGGTATGGCTACACCTTC.